Listed here are 29 T cell receptor beta chains from one sample, sequenced in a study of blood T cell repertoires in COVID-19. Data came from immunoSEQ multiplex PCR; TCRdb stores just in-frame clones and leaves some out. The sample contains about 200,000 clones, around nine tenths of which appear only once. Sequencing was done on a sample of peripheral blood. These receptors were collected from a man between 60 and 70 years old with active or convalescent COVID-19.

The chain uses TRBV5-3 and TRBJ2-7; D might be TRBD1 (5 bases). TRBV5-3 is an ORF; its function is uncertain. This CDR3 has 15 residues. V was trimmed by 0 bases and J by 2 bases, leaving 12 bases between them. CDR3: CARSLGQGPTYEQYF. The CDR3 bases are TGTGCCAGAAGCTTGGGGCAGGGTCCAACCTACGAGCAGTACTTC.

This clone was detected only once. V usage is TRBV30 and J usage is TRBJ2-7; D may be TRBD2 (5 bases). V shed 2 bases and J shed 5 bases, with 7 bases lying between them. CDR1 and CDR2 from the germline V gene are GTSNPN and SVGIG (reference sequence). The CDR3 runs 11 residues. The CDR3 loop reads CAWSSRDEQYF. The CDR3 DNA is TGTGCCTGGAGTTCGCGGGACGAGCAGTACTTC.

The V and J genes are TRBV2 and TRBJ2-3; tentatively, D is TRBD2 (5 bases). The CDR3 contains 13 residues. V lost 5 bases and J 5 bases, leaving 11 bases between the germline ends. CDR1 is SNHLY, CDR2 FYNNEI, per germline. For the CDR3, the DNA is TGTGCCAGCAGTTCGGCTAGCCGAGATACGCAGTATTTT. It is translated as CASSSASRDTQYF. Combining the CDR3 with reference TRBV2 and TRBJ2-3 gives the whole variable domain EPEVTQTPSHQVTQMGQEVILRCVPISNHLYFYWYRQILGQKVEFLVSFYNNEISEKSEIFDDQFSVERPDGSNFTLKIRSTKLEDSAMYFCASSSASRDTQYFGPGTRLTVL.

The chain combines TRBV6-5 with TRBJ2-7, with 11 bases that match TRBD1. The trim removed 6 bases at V and 8 bases at J, leaving 9 bases unmatched. CDR1 is MNHEY and CDR2 is SVGAGI in the germline V gene. There are 14 residues in the CDR3. The DNA of the CDR3 is TGTGCCAGCAGCTCCGGGACAGGGGGGAGCAAGCAGTACTTC. Amino acid sequence: CASSSGTGGSKQYF.

This rearrangement joins TRBV5-1 to TRBJ2-1, with 8 bases lining up with TRBD2. Germline CDR1 reads SGHRS; CDR2 reads YFSETQ. The CDR3 is 17 amino acids. V dropped 4 bases and J dropped 1; count of bases not matched to a gene: 10. CDR3 DNA: TGCGCCAGCAGCCCCGGCGGGGGGCTGAGGTCCTACAATGAGCAGTTCTTC. It translates to CASSPGGGLRSYNEQFF.

The chain uses TRBV24-1 and TRBJ2-3, with 10 bases lining up with TRBD1. This CDR3 region has 18 residues. Trimming took 4 bases from V and 4 from J; bases not matched to a gene: 13. Germline CDR1 KGHDR, CDR2 SFDVKD. The CDR3 bases are TGTGCCACCAGTGACCCAACCAGGACAGGGGGGAGGGCAGATACGCAGTATTTT. Its translation is CATSDPTRTGGRADTQYF.

This rearrangement joins TRBV11-1 to TRBJ2-7; 8 nucleotides agree with TRBD1. CDR1 is SGHAT and CDR2 is FQDESV in the germline V gene (reference sequence). The CDR3 length is 14 residues. V gave up 3 bases and J gave up 2 bases; unmatched junction bases: 3. The CDR3 is CASSFPGQAYEQYF. DNA of the CDR3: TGTGCCAGCAGCTTCCCGGGACAGGCCTACGAGCAGTACTTC.

The chain uses TRBV5-1 and TRBJ2-2; TRBD1 aligns across 10 bases. The V gene end was trimmed by 4 bases and the J gene end by 3 bases; junction bases not matched to a gene: 6. Germline CDR1 reads SGHRS; CDR2 reads YFSETQ. This CDR3 is 16 amino acids long. The CDR3 nucleotides read TGCGCCAGCAGCCGCCACGGGACAGGGGACACCGGGGAGCTGTTTTTT. This encodes CASSRHGTGDTGELFF.

The CDR3 loop reads CASSLGAGYTEAFF. CDR3 sequence (DNA): TGTGCCAGCAGCTTAGGCGCAGGGTACACTGAAGCTTTCTTT. J is TRBJ1-1 and V is TRBV11-2; D is possibly TRBD1 (5 bases). CDR1 is SGHAT, CDR2 FQNNGV, per germline. This CDR3 contains 14 residues. The ends were cut back, 1 base at V and 3 bases at J, with 9 bases in the middle.

There are a few counts of this clone. V usage is TRBV6-1 and J usage is TRBJ2-7, with TRBD1 matching over 7 bases. V lost 10 bases to trimming and J lost 5 bases; unmatched junction nucleotides: 11. The CDR3 is made up of 13 amino acids. In germline, CDR1 is MNHNS, CDR2 SASEGT. The CDR3 spells CATREGGDHEQYF. The CDR3 region has the DNA TGTGCCACCAGGGAAGGGGGCGACCACGAGCAGTACTTC.

This clone was observed a handful of times. V is TRBV10-3 and J is TRBJ2-7; D unclear. Germline lookup yields CDR1 ENHRY and CDR2 SYGVKD. The CDR3 length is 13 residues. V was pared by 0 bases and J by 5 bases, with 8 bases between. This chain's CDR3 is CAISESSLDEQYF. The CDR3 region has the DNA TGTGCCATCAGTGAGTCATCGTTAGACGAGCAGTACTTC.

The V and J genes are TRBV19 and TRBJ2-3; 11 nucleotides agree with TRBD2. This CDR3 contains 15 residues. J lost 4 bases, V lost 5 bases, and 5 bases had no gene match. CDR1 is LNHDA and CDR2 is SQIVND in the germline V gene (reference sequence). The CDR3 sequence: CASSDSGGAADTQYF. The CDR3 DNA sequence: TGTGCCAGTAGTGATAGCGGGGGGGCCGCAGATACGCAGTATTTT.

This clone was picked up many times. The V gene is TRBV30, the J gene TRBJ1-2; 7 nucleotides line up with TRBD1. V shed 3 bases, J shed 2 bases, and the junction held 6 bases outside the gene matches. The CDR3 contains 14 residues. The germline CDR1 and CDR2 sequences are GTSNPN and SVGIG (reference sequence). In DNA, the CDR3 is TGTGCCTGGAGGTCTGGCAGGGGGAACTATGGCTACACCTTC. Translating gives CAWRSGRGNYGYTF.

The chain combines TRBV10-3 with TRBJ2-1; 8 nucleotides line up with TRBD2. J was trimmed by 9 bases and V by 6 bases; bases with no gene match: 13. Looked up from germline, CDR1 is ENHRY and CDR2 is SYGVKD. The CDR3 extends over 15 amino acids. CDR3 DNA: TGTGCCATCAGCGCCGGGACTAGTTTCCTCCCTGAGCAGTTCTTC. Translating gives CAISAGTSFLPEQFF.

This clone was counted a single time. The rearrangement uses TRBV5-1 and TRBJ1-4; 9 bases agree with TRBD1. This CDR3 is built from 15 residues. Germline trimming cut 3 bases from V and 6 bases from J; bases unmatched to any gene: 6. Germline V gene sequence: CDR1 SGHRS, CDR2 YFSETQ. The CDR3 sequence is CASSSTGGAYEKLFF. CDR3 nucleotide sequence: TGCGCCAGCAGCTCCACAGGGGGCGCTTATGAAAAACTGTTTTTT.

The chain combines TRBV7-2 with TRBJ2-1, with 7 bases matching TRBD1. Germline CDR1 reads SGHTA; CDR2 reads FQGNSA. The CDR3 sequence is 14 residues long. With V trimmed by 4 bases and J by 7 bases, 7 bases remained unmatched. The CDR3 is CASSSSGGWNEQFF. In nucleotides, the CDR3 is TGTGCCAGCAGCTCATCAGGGGGTTGGAATGAGCAGTTCTTC. The whole variable domain, filled in from reference TRBV7-2 and TRBJ2-1, reads GAGVSQSPSNKVTEKGKDVELRCDPISGHTALYWYRQSLGQGLEFLIYFQGNSAPDKSGLPSDRFSAERTGGSVSTLTIQRTQQEDSAVYLCASSSSGGWNEQFFGPGTRLTVL.

The chain carries TRBV5-1 and TRBJ1-2, with no clear D. The CDR3 loop spans 14 amino acids. Germline assignment: CDR1 SGHRS and CDR2 YFSETQ. V was trimmed by 4 bases and J by 3 bases, leaving 13 bases between them. CDR3 nucleotides: TGCGCCAGCAGCCTCTCTGGGAGGGACTATGGCTACACCTTC. This translates into CASSLSGRDYGYTF.

This clone appeared a few times. The chain carries TRBV29-1 and TRBJ1-4; weak D call: TRBD1 (6 bases). Looked up from germline, CDR1 is SQVTM and CDR2 is ANQGSEA. CDR3 length: 12 amino acids. Trimming removed 6 bases from V and 8 bases from J, with 13 bases in between. The CDR3, as DNA: TGCAGCGTAGGGGGTCTTGGGGAAAAACTGTTTTTT. Amino acids: CSVGGLGEKLFF.

This chain uses TRBV11-2 with TRBJ2-3, with D possibly TRBD2 on 6 matching bases. V was shortened by 6 bases and J by 2 bases, with 15 bases between the two germline ends. The CDR3 extends over 15 amino acids. Germline V CDR1 and CDR2: SGHAT, FQNNGV. The CDR3 spells CASRQGGEITDTQYF. The CDR3, as DNA: TGTGCCAGCAGGCAAGGAGGGGAGATCACAGATACGCAGTATTTT.

The sample holds a few counts of this clone. The rearrangement links TRBV11-2 to TRBJ1-1, with D hard to call. There are 15 residues in the CDR3. Trimming took off 2 bases at V and 4 bases at J, with 14 bases between the two ends. The V gene's germline CDR1 is SGHAT and CDR2 FQNNGV. This chain's CDR3 is CASSLLEGVFTEAFF. CDR3 in DNA: TGTGCCAGCAGCTTATTAGAGGGAGTTTTCACTGAAGCTTTCTTT. The full variable domain, its missing parts supplied by reference TRBV11-2 and TRBJ1-1, is EAGVAQSPRYKIIEKRQSVAFWCNPISGHATLYWYQQILGQGPKLLIQFQNNGVVDDSQLPKDRFSAERLKGVDSTLKIQPAKLEDSAVYLCASSLLEGVFTEAFFGQGTRLTVV.

The chain employs TRBV12-3 or TRBV12-4 and TRBJ1-2; weak D call: TRBD1 (6 bases). The CDR3 runs 13 residues. V lost 7 bases, J lost 6 bases, and 15 bases lay in between. The CDR3 region is CASTDIQGHGYTF. The CDR3 nucleotides are TGTGCCAGCACCGATATTCAGGGGCATGGCTACACCTTC.

This chain uses TRBV27 with TRBJ2-5; perhaps TRBD1 as D (5 bases). Germline assignment: CDR1 MNHEY and CDR2 SMNVEV (reference sequence). This CDR3 is built from 14 residues. Trimming pared 3 bases from V and 0 bases from J, leaving 8 bases between. For the CDR3, the DNA is TGTGCCAGCAGTTTCATAGGGGACCAAGAGACCCAGTACTTC. It translates to CASSFIGDQETQYF.

The chain carries TRBV24-1 and TRBJ2-3; 8 bases map to TRBD1. The germline CDR1 and CDR2 sequences are KGHDR and SFDVKD. V lost 7 bases and J lost 5; bases outside the gene matches: 4. CDR3 length equals 13 residues. The chain's CDR3 is CATRGQVVDTQYF. The DNA of the CDR3 is TGTGCCACCAGGGGACAGGTAGTAGATACGCAGTATTTT.

V is TRBV6-5 and J is TRBJ1-2, with 7 nucleotides matching TRBD1. CDR1 MNHEY and CDR2 SVGAGI come from the germline V gene. After removal of 7 bases from V and 0 bases from J, the junction contained 8 bases not matched to a gene. The length of the CDR3 is 15 residues. The CDR3 sequence is CASTSPGQTNYGYTF. The CDR3 DNA reads TGTGCCAGCACCAGCCCGGGACAGACTAACTATGGCTACACCTTC.

This clone was found a few times. The chain recombines TRBV6-5 with TRBJ1-2; D may be TRBD1 (6 bases). CDR3 length: 14 residues. V was pared by 6 bases and J by 5 bases, with 16 bases between. CDR1 is MNHEY, CDR2 SVGAGI, per germline. CDR3 DNA: TGTGCCAGCAGATCCTCAGGGGCCAAATATGGCTACACCTTC. It is translated as CASRSSGAKYGYTF.

As concerns this clone: The sample holds other DNA sequences that translate to the same CDR3. The chain combines TRBV5-6 with TRBJ2-5, with 8 bases lining up with TRBD1. The CDR3 is made up of 14 amino acids. V lost 5 bases to trimming and J lost 5 bases; unmatched junction nucleotides: 8. Germline V gene lookup returns CDR1 SGHDT and CDR2 YYEEEE. The CDR3, as DNA: TGTGCCAGCAGTCTAGGGCAGGGGGCCGAGACCCAGTACTTC. Translating it yields CASSLGQGAETQYF.

This clone has just one count. This chain connects TRBV5-5 to TRBJ1-2, with 7 bases fitting TRBD1. CDR3 length equals 13 residues. Germline CDR1 SGHKS, CDR2 YYEKEE (reference sequence). The V segment lost 2 bases and the J segment 7 bases; nucleotides outside the gene matches: 5. As DNA, the CDR3 is TGTGCCAGCAGCTTTTTGGACAGGTCTGGCTACACCTTC. Protein: CASSFLDRSGYTF.

This clone was observed once. The chain has TRBV11-2 and TRBJ2-7, with D maybe TRBD1 (6 bases). V lost 3 bases, J lost 13 bases, and 16 bases lay in between. Per germline, CDR1 SGHAT and CDR2 FQNNGV. CDR3 length: 12 residues. CDR3 sequence (DNA): TGTGCCAGCAGCTTGGCCCGGGACACCTCATACTTC. Amino acids: CASSLARDTSYF. The complete variable domain, with remaining parts taken from reference TRBV11-2 and TRBJ2-7, reads EAGVAQSPRYKIIEKRQSVAFWCNPISGHATLYWYQQILGQGPKLLIQFQNNGVVDDSQLPKDRFSAERLKGVDSTLKIQPAKLEDSAVYLCASSLARDTSYFGPGTRLTVT.

The V and J genes are TRBV6-1 and TRBJ1-3, with 7 bases that match TRBD1. Germline V gene lookup returns CDR1 MNHNS and CDR2 SASEGT. CDR3 length equals 16 residues. J was trimmed by 0 bases and V by 3 bases; bases with no gene match: 5. Here the CDR3 reads CASSDWYRGSGNTIYF. CDR3 DNA sequence: TGTGCCAGCAGTGATTGGTACAGGGGCTCTGGAAACACCATATATTTT.